These T cell receptor beta chains were read from a single sample in a study of immune characterization of retroperitoneal liposarcoma. Each CDR3 protein gets one entry after TCRdb re-called the PCR reads with MiXCR. The data show over 9,000 distinct CDR3 sequences, 28% seen once. The specimen sequenced was tumor tissue. These receptors came from a male donor with retroperitoneal liposarcoma. The conserved cysteine and the conserved F or W are not part of the CDR3 here. Fields, in order: D gene, V gene, J gene, CDR3 protein. The D gene is left open where the match is weak.

>TRBD1|TRBV6-1|TRBJ2-3
ASSWDRQDAQY
>TRBD1|TRBV7-6|TRBJ1-5
ASSSGGHQPQH
>TRBD1|TRBV6-5|TRBJ1-2
ATRQGDDGYT
>-|TRBV11-1|-
ASSLGSSSYEQY
>TRBD1|TRBV6-1|-
ASKRGTGDSNEQY
>-|TRBV7-8|-
ASSLVRGEQY
>-|TRBV7-8|TRBJ2-1
ASTLPPQGGAFTEETQF
>-|TRBV27|-
ASSLSWAVSTYEQY
>TRBD2|TRBV7-2|TRBJ2-1
ASSLAWGSGSSYNEQF
>TRBD2|TRBV12-3/TRBV12-4|TRBJ2-1
ASSFLRGRLAGENEQF
>TRBD2|TRBV7-2|TRBJ2-1
ASSTLAVSYNEQF
>-|TRBV27|TRBJ2-1
ASMVSRGGLNEQF
>-|TRBV12-3/TRBV12-4|TRBJ2-5
ASSFWCSEETQY
>TRBD1|TRBV6-1|TRBJ2-1
ATDRTGKETQF
>TRBD1|TRBV6-1|TRBJ1-4
ASSEARGGGGEKLF
>TRBD1|TRBV7-2|TRBJ1-1
ASSLVEGARNTEAF
>TRBD2|TRBV10-3|TRBJ2-1
AISEGLAGDEQF
>-|TRBV25-1|TRBJ2-7
ASSGSASYEQY
>TRBD2|TRBV11-3|TRBJ2-4
ASSLVLLAGNEQY
>-|TRBV7-9|TRBJ1-1
ASSPSRAGARGAF
>-|TRBV7-2|TRBJ2-1
ASSLGPDNEQF
>-|TRBV27|TRBJ2-1
ASRLRGARVQAGEVEQF
>-|TRBV12-3/TRBV12-4|TRBJ2-1
ASSLNPTLGGSKNIQF
>-|TRBV7-6|TRBJ2-5
ASSLRGGPSYNEQY
>-|TRBV7-9|TRBJ2-1
ASSLVAESYEQF
>-|TRBV12-5|TRBJ1-1
ASGPASFNLMTEAF
>TRBD2|TRBV7-2|TRBJ2-5
ASSRGGALWEQY
>-|TRBV7-8|-
ASSLGTNNEQY
>-|TRBV7-2|-
ASSSPGQYNEQY
>-|TRBV6-6|TRBJ2-5
ASSYGGWETQY
>-|TRBV6-1|TRBJ2-5
ASSALGVQETQY
>TRBD1|TRBV7-8|-
ASFGQGAISYNEQY
>TRBD2|TRBV24-1|TRBJ2-3
ATSDSTRLAGGPRDTDTQY
>TRBD1|TRBV7-7|TRBJ2-1
ASSLGQGYEQF
>-|TRBV27|TRBJ1-1
ASSLGSDTEAF
>TRBD1|TRBV6-1|TRBJ2-3
ASSSGDRETGFTDTQY
>TRBD2|TRBV6-1|TRBJ2-3
ASRRTSADTQY
>-|TRBV12-3/TRBV12-4|TRBJ2-3
ASSFLEGPLSYSTDTQY
>-|TRBV6-6|TRBJ2-1
ASRDRQGGPYNEQF
>-|TRBV6-1|TRBJ2-5
ASSSVGNQY
>TRBD1|TRBV24-1|TRBJ2-1
ATSDGQGVWYEQF
>TRBD2|TRBV6-1|TRBJ2-1
ASKSLAGGPGEQF
>-|TRBV6-1|TRBJ1-5
ASSEADLSNQPQH
>-|TRBV7-2|TRBJ2-5
ASSLESVVVWETQY
>-|TRBV6-9|TRBJ2-3
ASSYTETDTQY
>TRBD2|TRBV12-3/TRBV12-4|TRBJ2-5
ASRLAGRFNEQY
>TRBD1|TRBV27|TRBJ1-2
ASSYRGRGYGYT
>-|TRBV7-2|TRBJ2-5
ASSFHREAQY
>-|TRBV7-6|TRBJ2-3
ASSSASDTQY
>-|TRBV7-2|TRBJ2-1
ASGDFYNEQF
>-|TRBV12-3/TRBV12-4|TRBJ1-5
ASSRTGGNQPQH
>TRBD1|TRBV10-2|-
ASRAPGTGDHYEQY
>-|TRBV11-3|TRBJ2-1
ASSLGNGFQF
>TRBD2|TRBV6-1|TRBJ2-1
ASSEREAETQF
>TRBD2|TRBV7-6|TRBJ2-1
ASSSGTSGYGETQF
>-|TRBV6-1|TRBJ2-3
ASSEVFQVRADTQY
>-|TRBV11-2|TRBJ2-1
ASSLDPPFLDSYNEQF
>-|TRBV12-3/TRBV12-4|TRBJ2-1
ASTTANGAQTQF
>TRBD2|TRBV6-1|TRBJ2-1
ASKPAGAYNEQF